Listed below are T cell receptor beta chains from one sample, sequenced in a study of shared clonotypes between healthy human individuals. Only in-frame clones appear in the TCRdb table, and some are missing; sequencing was by immunoSEQ multiplex PCR. Of 490,000 or so clones in the sample, over 60% are singletons; the top ten hold around 13%. Material for sequencing was PBMCs. The receptors here all came from a woman aged 40 to 50 in good health. Some clones in this sample may be carry-over from other donors' samples. CDR3s include the opening cysteine and the closing phenylalanine or tryptophan. The order of the fields is J gene, V gene, CDR3 protein.

J: TRBJ1-2
V: TRBV7-9
CDR3: CASSRGGTDYGYTF

J: TRBJ2-2
V: TRBV5-4
CDR3: CASRRTGNTGELFF

J: TRBJ2-7
V: TRBV21-1
CDR3: CASSKGGYTRF

J: TRBJ1-1
V: TRBV28
CDR3: CASSSRGTVNTEAFF

J: TRBJ1-3
V: TRBV5-4
CDR3: CASSSRTESSGNTIYF

J: TRBJ2-3
V: TRBV10-1
CDR3: CASSELGGTDTQYF

J: TRBJ2-7
V: TRBV28
CDR3: CASSFPSYEQYF

J: TRBJ2-1
V: TRBV19
CDR3: CASSIKSRQYHYNEQFF

J: TRBJ2-1
V: TRBV19
CDR3: CASNLGPSYNEQFF

J: TRBJ2-7
V: TRBV6-5
CDR3: CASSLRDHSYEQYF

J: TRBJ1-2
V: TRBV30
CDR3: CARTPELANYGYTF

J: TRBJ2-1
V: TRBV5-4
CDR3: CASSWGLRDSYNEQFF

J: TRBJ2-5
V: TRBV2
CDR3: CASSIQKETQYF

J: TRBJ2-7
V: TRBV19
CDR3: CASSSGFPGEQYF

J: TRBJ2-6
V: TRBV9
CDR3: CASSVFVSSGANVLTF

J: TRBJ1-4
V: TRBV27
CDR3: CASSSVTTNEKLFF

J: TRBJ2-7
V: TRBV6-5
CDR3: CASSKAGNSYEQYF

J: TRBJ2-3
V: TRBV2
CDR3: CASNLNSGTQYF

J: TRBJ2-7
V: TRBV7-6
CDR3: CASSLSATTYEQYF

J: TRBJ2-5
V: TRBV5-1
CDR3: CASSLGTSGQETQYF

J: TRBJ1-1
V: TRBV5-8
CDR3: CASTLGQGNTEAFF

J: TRBJ2-2
V: TRBV19
CDR3: CASKPGLANTGELFF

J: TRBJ1-1
V: TRBV2
CDR3: CASRVGQWNTEAFF

J: TRBJ2-5
V: TRBV2
CDR3: CASLAPSSWETQYF

J: TRBJ2-7
V: TRBV11-2
CDR3: CASSRRREGSEQYF

J: TRBJ1-4
V: TRBV7-2
CDR3: CASSQIRGEKLFF

J: TRBJ2-1
V: TRBV5-1
CDR3: CASSRTAGTEYNEQFF

J: TRBJ2-1
V: TRBV29-1
CDR3: CSVGDFTYNEQFF

J: TRBJ2-7
V: TRBV5-6
CDR3: CASSLYRDSWSEQYF

J: TRBJ2-7
V: TRBV18
CDR3: CASSPGTGNEQYF

J: TRBJ1-1
V: TRBV6-5
CDR3: CASSYSAGVNTEAFF

J: TRBJ2-3
V: TRBV10-3
CDR3: CAISPGRSTDTQYF

J: TRBJ1-1
V: TRBV9
CDR3: CASSPTFFTEAFF

J: TRBJ2-4
V: TRBV5-1
CDR3: CASSPSTSGTGGAKNIQYF

J: TRBJ1-3
V: TRBV18
CDR3: CASSPRTESSGNTIYF

J: TRBJ2-2
V: TRBV2
CDR3: CASGEQTVNTGELFF

J: TRBJ1-1
V: TRBV6-5
CDR3: CASRLRPNTEAFF

J: TRBJ2-7
V: TRBV19
CDR3: CASSLGDRGLYEQYF

J: TRBJ2-7
V: TRBV6-5
CDR3: CASSTGSPGDEQYF

J: TRBJ1-3
V: TRBV23-1
CDR3: CASSQSRDRRSGNTIYF

J: TRBJ2-3
V: TRBV10-3
CDR3: CAISPSSGNTDTQYF

J: TRBJ1-1
V: TRBV5-1
CDR3: CASSTGLNTEAFF

J: TRBJ1-1
V: TRBV11-1
CDR3: CASSLNRGGTEAFF

J: TRBJ2-2
V: TRBV2
CDR3: CASSAENTGELFF

J: TRBJ2-1
V: TRBV7-2
CDR3: CASSLARQNNEQFF

J: TRBJ2-5
V: TRBV30
CDR3: CAWTTGFQETQYF

J: TRBJ2-1
V: TRBV11-2
CDR3: CASSLAGLAGANEQFF

J: NA
V: TRBV28
CDR3: CASRLNYEQYF

J: TRBJ2-7
V: TRBV7-9
CDR3: CASSPLLGAGPEQYF

J: TRBJ1-2
V: TRBV4-2
CDR3: CASSHRDSGYTF

J: TRBJ2-2
V: TRBV6-1
CDR3: CASSPGTVGELFF

J: TRBJ1-5
V: TRBV11-2
CDR3: CASSLNGQHQPQHF

J: TRBJ2-1
V: TRBV6-4
CDR3: CANSVLEGTLVDEQFF